A single sample gave rise to the 30 T cell receptor beta chains below, sequenced in a study of cytomegalovirus exposure and HLA in healthy donors. Produced via immunoSEQ multiplex PCR; TCRdb's table is partial and in-frame only. Here the sample spans roughly 260,000 clones, approximately 87% being singletons. The source material was PBMCs. The receptors were sampled from a young man in good health and CMV-seronegative.

V usage is TRBV7-2 and J usage is TRBJ1-6; D unresolved. Trimming left V 4 bases short and J 8 bases short, with 12 bases between. This CDR3 contains 14 residues. The germline gives CDR1 SGHTA, CDR2 FQGNSA. As DNA, the CDR3 is TGTGCCAGCAGCTCAGGATCGAGTTATTCACCCCTCCACTTT. It yields the protein CASSSGSSYSPLHF. Drawing the rest from reference TRBV7-2 and TRBJ1-6, the complete variable domain is GAGVSQSPSNKVTEKGKDVELRCDPISGHTALYWYRQSLGQGLEFLIYFQGNSAPDKSGLPSDRFSAERTGGSVSTLTIQRTQQEDSAVYLCASSSGSSYSPLHFGNGTRLTVT.

The genes are TRBV28 and TRBJ1-2; tentative D call: TRBD1 (6 bases). Germline CDR1 MDHEN, CDR2 SYDVKM. Trimming pared 6 bases from V and 4 bases from J, leaving 15 bases between. CDR3 size: 14 residues. CDR3 amino acids: CASSNMGGRYGYTF. The CDR3 DNA reads as TGTGCCAGCAGCAATATGGGGGGGCGCTATGGCTACACCTTC.

V is TRBV7-2 and J is TRBJ1-3, with TRBD1 as a possible D gene (5 bases). With 5 bases removed from V and 2 bases from J, the gap between germline ends came to 7 bases. The germline V gene has CDR1 SGHTA and CDR2 FQGNSA. The CDR3 totals 13 residues. The CDR3 region has the DNA TGTGCCAGCAGCATGACAGCTGGAAACACCATATATTTT. Its translation is CASSMTAGNTIYF.

The rearrangement links TRBV7-9 to TRBJ2-7; perhaps TRBD1 as D (5 bases). Germline V CDR1 and CDR2: SEHNR, FQNEAQ (reference sequence). Between the trimmed V and J ends, which lost 5 bases and 2 bases, there was a span of 19 bases. The CDR3 has 16 residues. CDR3 sequence: CASSPQGSVGTYEQYF. The CDR3 DNA follows: TGTGCCAGCAGCCCTCAGGGCAGCGTTGGGACCTACGAGCAGTACTTC.

The chain recombines TRBV15 with TRBJ1-6, with D unresolved. The V and J ends lost 3 bases and 10 bases respectively, with 7 bases between them. There are 12 residues in the CDR3. Germline CDR1 reads LNHNV; CDR2 reads YYDKDF (reference sequence). This chain's CDR3 is CATSSWESPLHF. The CDR3 coding sequence is TGTGCCACCAGCAGTTGGGAGTCACCCCTCCACTTT.

The J gene is TRBJ2-1, the V gene TRBV5-1, with a weak D call TRBD1 (5 bases). Germline lookup yields CDR1 SGHRS and CDR2 YFSETQ. V shed 0 bases and J shed 6 bases, with 10 bases lying between them. The CDR3 runs to 14 residues. CDR3 nucleotide sequence: TGCGCCAGCAGCTTGGAGTTGCAGGGCAATGAGCAGTTCTTC. Protein sequence: CASSLELQGNEQFF.

V and J are TRBV5-6 and TRBJ2-7; D possibly corresponds to TRBD2 (5 bases). V lost 4 bases and J 3 bases, leaving 8 bases between the germline ends. Germline CDR1 reads SGHDT; CDR2 reads YYEEEE. This CDR3 region has 12 residues. The CDR3 region has the DNA TGTGCCAGCAGCCATGGGAGCTACGAGCAGTACTTC. Translating it yields CASSHGSYEQYF.

The J gene is TRBJ2-3, the V gene TRBV2, with a possible D match to TRBD2 (7 bases). Germline V CDR1 and CDR2: SNHLY, FYNNEI. This CDR3 comprises 16 residues. Trimming stripped 4 bases from V and 4 bases from J, with 18 bases between. CDR3 amino acids: CASSVSRGRGADTQYF. In nucleotides, the CDR3 is TGTGCCAGCAGTGTGTCGCGGGGGCGCGGCGCAGATACGCAGTATTTT.

This clone was found once. The chain joins TRBV6-1 to TRBJ2-7, with D uncertain. Trimming pared 2 bases from V and 4 bases from J, leaving 9 bases between. CDR3 length: 13 residues. CDR1 MNHNS and CDR2 SASEGT come from the germline V gene. The CDR3 DNA is TGTGCCAGCAGTGAATCGAACAGTTACGAGCAGTACTTC. Encoded protein: CASSESNSYEQYF.

The gene calls are TRBV7-2 and TRBJ2-3; D not resolved. V was shortened by 5 bases and J by 4 bases, with 7 bases between the two germline ends. Germline V lookup: CDR1 SGHTA, CDR2 FQGNSA. The CDR3 runs 12 residues. CDR3 DNA: TGTGCCAGCAGCGAACAATCAGATACGCAGTATTTT. It encodes CASSEQSDTQYF. Supplemented by reference TRBV7-2 and TRBJ2-3, the full variable domain reads GAGVSQSPSNKVTEKGKDVELRCDPISGHTALYWYRQSLGQGLEFLIYFQGNSAPDKSGLPSDRFSAERTGGSVSTLTIQRTQQEDSAVYLCASSEQSDTQYFGPGTRLTVL.

This clone was picked up a small number of times. J is TRBJ2-7 and V is TRBV27; the match to TRBD1 covers 9 bases. The CDR3 consists of 13 residues. Germline lookup yields CDR1 MNHEY and CDR2 SMNVEV (reference sequence). V was pared by 3 bases and J by 8 bases, with 5 bases of the junction left unmatched. The CDR3 DNA follows: TGTGCCAGCAGTTTGGGGACAGGGATCAAGCAGTACTTC. Encoded protein: CASSLGTGIKQYF.

V usage is TRBV6-1 and J usage is TRBJ1-5, with 8 bases lining up with TRBD1. The J segment lost 7 bases and the V segment lost 9 bases, leaving 14 bases of the junction unmatched. This CDR3 is 15 amino acids long. In germline, CDR1 is MNHNS, CDR2 SASEGT. CDR3 sequence reads: CASIHAGTGRQPQHF. For the CDR3, the DNA is TGTGCCAGTATACATGCCGGGACAGGAAGACAGCCCCAGCATTTT.

This chain connects TRBV19 to TRBJ2-1, with 7 bases aligning to TRBD2. CDR1 is LNHDA and CDR2 is SQIVND in the germline V gene (reference sequence). J lost 1 base, V lost 5 bases, and 2 bases had no gene match. CDR3 size: 14 residues. CDR3 nucleotide sequence: TGTGCCAGTAGTGTTAGCGGGTCCTACAATGAGCAGTTCTTC. Translating it yields CASSVSGSYNEQFF.

This clone was observed a single time. The chain has TRBV4-1 and TRBJ1-2; 8 bases fit TRBD1. The CDR3 is 16 residues long. Looked up from germline, CDR1 is MGHRA and CDR2 is YSYEKL. The J segment lost 6 bases and the V segment lost 4 bases, leaving 13 bases of the junction unmatched. The CDR3 protein is CASSLNGRQGLNGYTF. In DNA, the CDR3 is TGCGCCAGCAGCCTAAATGGGAGACAGGGGTTAAATGGCTACACCTTC.

The chain employs TRBV15 and TRBJ2-1; TRBD2 might be the D (5 bases). Per the germline V gene, CDR1 is LNHNV and CDR2 is YYDKDF (reference sequence). Trimming took 9 bases from V and 9 from J, leaving 21 bases between them. The CDR3 length is 14 residues. In DNA, the CDR3 is TGTGCCACTGAATGGGAGACACGGAACGGTGAGCAGTTCTTC. This codes for CATEWETRNGEQFF.

This chain uses TRBV18 with TRBJ1-3; D remains ambiguous. The V gene's germline CDR1 is KGHSH and CDR2 LQKENI. The CDR3 is made up of 13 amino acids. The ends were cut back, 7 bases at V and 0 bases at J, with 7 bases in the middle. The CDR3 protein is CASFTNSGNTIYF. CDR3 nucleotide sequence: TGTGCCAGCTTTACAAACTCTGGAAACACCATATATTTT.

The CDR3 nucleotides read TGTGCCAGCAGCCCTAGCGGCGGGCCCTACGAGCAGTACTTC. Its translation is CASSPSGGPYEQYF. J is TRBJ2-7 and V is TRBV11-2; the match to TRBD2 covers 7 bases. Germline CDR1 SGHAT, CDR2 FQNNGV. Trimming removed 5 bases from V and 2 bases from J; junction bases left unmatched: 6. This CDR3 has 14 residues.

This chain uses TRBV2 with TRBJ2-1, with 13 nucleotides matching TRBD2. Unmatched junction bases numbered 6, after V lost 7 bases and J lost 0 bases. In germline, CDR1 is SNHLY, CDR2 FYNNEI. CDR3 length equals 17 residues. CDR3 sequence: CASTGLAGAPSYNEQFF. The CDR3 DNA sequence: TGTGCCAGCACTGGACTAGCGGGGGCCCCCTCCTACAATGAGCAGTTCTTC.

The gene calls are TRBV6-6 and TRBJ1-1; perhaps TRBD1 as D (5 bases). CDR1 is MNHNY and CDR2 is SVGAGI in the germline V gene (reference sequence). There are 14 residues in the CDR3. The V end was cut by 10 bases, the J end by 11 bases, with 26 bases between. This chain's CDR3 is CATNGQGGTSRAFF. CDR3 coding DNA: TGTGCCACAAACGGTCAGGGCGGGACCAGCAGGGCTTTCTTT.

The chain has TRBV6-4 and TRBJ1-2; 10 positions match TRBD1. Germline CDR1 and CDR2: MRHNA and SNTAGT. The CDR3 totals 13 residues. J was trimmed by 8 bases and V by 9 bases; bases with no gene match: 9. CDR3 region: CARRDRGLRGYTF. The CDR3 coding sequence is TGTGCCAGGAGGGACAGGGGCCTACGAGGCTACACCTTC.

The chain couples TRBV7-9 to TRBJ2-7; 10 bases are a match to TRBD1. The CDR3 has 15 amino acids. Looked up from germline, CDR1 is SEHNR and CDR2 is FQNEAQ (reference sequence). The ends lost 3 bases at V and 5 bases at J; junction bases unmatched: 7. CDR3 DNA sequence: TGTGCCAGCAGCTTCCAAGACAGGGGGCAAAACGAGCAGTACTTC. This sequence encodes CASSFQDRGQNEQYF.

V is TRBV10-3 and J is TRBJ2-7; 9 bases map to TRBD1. Trimming took 3 bases from V and 5 from J; bases not matched to a gene: 2. The CDR3 is 13 residues long. Germline assignment: CDR1 ENHRY and CDR2 SYGVKD. CDR3 region: CAISDWDRDEQYF. CDR3 coding DNA: TGTGCCATCAGTGACTGGGACAGGGACGAGCAGTACTTC.

Only one count was recorded for this clone. The chain links TRBV28 to TRBJ1-2, with a tentative D call TRBD1 (5 bases). This CDR3 is 14 amino acids long. Germline-derived CDR1 and CDR2 are MDHEN and SYDVKM. The ends were cut back, 3 bases at V and 7 bases at J, with 15 bases in the middle. CDR3 coding DNA: TGTGCCAGCAGTTTGAATACGGGGGTTCGTGGCTACACCTTC. Its translation: CASSLNTGVRGYTF.

This chain connects TRBV6-1 to TRBJ1-1; tentatively, D is TRBD1 (6 bases). Between the trimmed V and J ends, which lost 6 bases and 7 bases, there was a span of 9 bases. Germline lookup yields CDR1 MNHNS and CDR2 SASEGT. The CDR3 runs to 11 residues. The CDR3 protein is CASSFRGEAFF. The CDR3 DNA sequence: TGTGCCAGCAGCTTCAGGGGTGAAGCTTTCTTT.

The rearrangement joins TRBV4-2 to TRBJ2-1, with a weak D call TRBD2 (6 bases). Trimming stripped 1 base from V and 0 bases from J, with 7 bases between. The CDR3 has 15 residues. Germline V lookup: CDR1 LGHNA, CDR2 YNFKEQ. The CDR3 coding sequence is TGTGCCAGCAGCCAAGTAGCGGACTCCTACAATGAGCAGTTCTTC. It specifies CASSQVADSYNEQFF.

The chain links TRBV19 to TRBJ2-6; the match to TRBD1 covers 7 bases. The germline V gene encodes CDR1 LNHDA and CDR2 SQIVND (reference sequence). The junction had 10 bases not matched to a gene; V was cut back by 11 bases and J by 3 bases. This CDR3 comprises 15 residues. CDR3 DNA: TGTGCCGCCCGGGACAGCCACCTTGGGGCCAACGTCCTGACTTTC. Translating gives CAARDSHLGANVLTF. The entire variable domain, with the rest obtained from reference TRBV19 and TRBJ2-6, is as follows: DGGITQSPKYLFRKEGQNVTLSCEQNLNHDAMYWYRQDPGQGLRLIYYSQIVNDFQKGDIAEGYSVSREKKESFPLTVTSAQKNPTAFYLCAARDSHLGANVLTFGAGSRLTVL.

The chain uses TRBV2 and TRBJ2-7; 7 bases are a match to TRBD1. V dropped 6 bases and J dropped 3; count of bases not matched to a gene: 5. Germline V lookup: CDR1 SNHLY, CDR2 FYNNEI. The CDR3 loop spans 13 amino acids. CDR3 coding DNA: TGTGCCAGCAGCGGGACAGTCTACTACGAGCAGTACTTC. Protein product: CASSGTVYYEQYF.

The rearrangement uses TRBV5-1 and TRBJ2-3; tentatively, D is TRBD1 (5 bases). CDR3 size: 15 residues. V was pared by 2 bases and J by 2 bases, with 12 bases between. CDR1 SGHRS and CDR2 YFSETQ come from the germline V gene. As DNA, the CDR3 is TGCGCCAGCAGCTTACCCACAGGTTCCACAGATACGCAGTATTTT. It translates to CASSLPTGSTDTQYF.

The V and J genes are TRBV4-3 and TRBJ2-1; 11 bases fit TRBD2. The CDR3 has 15 amino acids. CDR1 LGHNA and CDR2 YSLEER come from the germline V gene. The ends lost 3 bases at V and 11 bases at J; junction bases unmatched: 9. CDR3 amino acids: CASSQDSGGARKQFF. CDR3 nucleotide sequence: TGCGCCAGCAGCCAGGATAGCGGGGGGGCCCGAAAGCAGTTCTTC.

The CDR3 spells CASSLAGGPGGTEAFF. CDR3 nucleotide sequence: TGCGCCAGCAGCTTGGCCGGCGGTCCGGGAGGCACTGAAGCTTTCTTT. V gene TRBV5-1 combines with J gene TRBJ1-1, with D uncertain. Germline V gene data show CDR1 as SGHRS and CDR2 as YFSETQ. The CDR3 runs to 16 residues. V was cut by 0 bases and J by 4 bases, with 16 bases left in between.